These 22 T cell receptor beta chains came from one sample sequenced in a study of blood T cell repertoires in COVID-19. TCRdb keeps only in-frame clones here, not all; method: immunoSEQ multiplex PCR. The sample holds more than 100,000 clones; around 80% are singletons and the top ten take 15% to 20%. Sample: peripheral blood. The receptors originated from a man in his 60s with active or convalescent COVID-19.

J is TRBJ1-1 and V is TRBV11-1; D uncertain. In germline, CDR1 is SGHAT, CDR2 FQDESV (reference sequence). Trimming took off 1 base at V and 1 base at J, with 4 bases between the two ends. CDR3 length equals 13 residues. The DNA for the CDR3 is TGTGCCAGCAGCTTAGACAGGAACACTGAAGCTTTCTTT. Its protein product is CASSLDRNTEAFF. The variable domain in full, completed from reference TRBV11-1 and TRBJ1-1, reads EAEVAQSPRYKITEKSQAVAFWCDPISGHATLYWYRQILGQGPELLVQFQDESVVDDSQLPKDRFSAERLKGVDSTLKIQPAELGDSAMYLCASSLDRNTEAFFGQGTRLTVV.

This chain uses TRBV19 with TRBJ1-5; 7 nucleotides align to TRBD1. Germline values: CDR1 LNHDA, CDR2 SQIVND (reference sequence). The CDR3 sequence is 12 residues long. Losses at the gene ends were 9 bases for V and 4 bases for J; bases not matched to a gene: 3. The CDR3 is CASRGVNQPQHF. CDR3 in DNA: TGTGCCAGCAGGGGGGTTAATCAGCCCCAGCATTTT.

The rearrangement joins TRBV5-4 to TRBJ2-7; possible D gene TRBD2, 6 bases. V was trimmed by 0 bases and J by 9 bases, leaving 19 bases between them. The CDR3 covers 15 residues. Germline CDR1 is SGHNT and CDR2 is YYREEE (reference sequence). The CDR3 sequence: CASSLAGEGAVWQYF. For the CDR3, the DNA is TGTGCCAGCAGCTTGGCGGGGGAAGGGGCTGTGTGGCAGTACTTC.

The CDR3 coding sequence is TGTGCCAGCAGTTCCCCCCAGCGGGGCACAGATACGCAGTATTTT. Its translation: CASSSPQRGTDTQYF. The V call is TRBV28, the J call TRBJ2-3, with D perhaps matching TRBD2 (6 bases). Germline loops: CDR1 MDHEN, CDR2 SYDVKM. Trimming pared 4 bases from V and 1 base from J, leaving 12 bases between. There are 15 residues in the CDR3. Variable domain in full (rest from reference TRBV28 and TRBJ2-3): DVKVTQSSRYLVKRTGEKVFLECVQDMDHENMFWYRQDPGLGLRLIYFSYDVKMKEKGDIPEGYSVSREKKERFSLILESASTNQTSMYLCASSSPQRGTDTQYFGPGTRLTVL.

This chain uses TRBV5-1 with TRBJ2-7; a possible D gene is TRBD1 (5 bases). The length of the CDR3 is 14 residues. Germline lookup yields CDR1 SGHRS and CDR2 YFSETQ. The V and J ends lost 2 bases and 0 bases respectively, with 9 bases between them. For the CDR3, the DNA is TGCGCCAGCAGCTTTCCAGGGCCCTCCTACGAGCAGTACTTC. Its protein is CASSFPGPSYEQYF.

A few counts support this clone. The V and J genes are TRBV2 and TRBJ2-2; 7 nucleotides match TRBD2. With 7 bases clipped from V and 1 base from J, the junction kept 9 bases outside the gene matches. This CDR3 is 16 amino acids long. Germline values: CDR1 SNHLY, CDR2 FYNNEI. The CDR3 nucleotides are TGTGCCAGCAATCCCGGGCTAGCGGTGAACACCGGGGAGCTGTTTTTT. Translation gives CASNPGLAVNTGELFF.

The chain recombines TRBV6-2 or TRBV6-3 with TRBJ1-5; the D is unclear. CDR1 and CDR2 (germline): MNHEY, SVGEGT. The CDR3 has 13 amino acids. V gave up 3 bases and J gave up 7 bases, with 10 bases separating them. The DNA of the CDR3 is TGTGCCAGCAGTTATGGCCGGGAACAGCCCCAGCATTTT. This translates into CASSYGREQPQHF.

The V and J genes are TRBV5-4 and TRBJ1-1, with D tentatively TRBD1 (6 bases). Germline V gives CDR1 SGHNT, CDR2 YYREEE (reference sequence). Trimming removed 3 bases at V and 5 bases at J, with 11 bases between. The CDR3 consists of 13 residues. CDR3 residues: CASSSPGATEAFF. Written as DNA, the CDR3 is TGTGCCAGCAGCTCACCAGGGGCTACTGAAGCTTTCTTT.

The chain employs TRBV27 and TRBJ2-5, with D tentatively TRBD2 (5 bases). CDR1 is MNHEY, CDR2 SMNVEV, per germline (reference sequence). This CDR3 spans 14 amino acids. The ends were cut back, 5 bases at V and 0 bases at J, with 10 bases in the middle. The chain's CDR3 is CASSPSGNQETQYF. The CDR3 nucleotides read TGTGCCAGCAGTCCCAGCGGAAACCAAGAGACCCAGTACTTC.

The chain combines TRBV4-3 with TRBJ2-6, with 7 nucleotides matching TRBD1. Germline V lookup: CDR1 LGHNA, CDR2 YSLEER. This CDR3 has 22 amino acids. J was trimmed by 0 bases and V by 0 bases; bases with no gene match: 17. CDR3: CASSQEPDLAGTVHSGANVLTF. DNA for the CDR3: TGCGCCAGCAGCCAAGAACCCGACTTGGCCGGGACAGTGCACTCTGGGGCCAACGTCCTGACTTTC.

This chain links TRBV4-3 with TRBJ2-3; 8 bases match TRBD1. CDR1 is LGHNA and CDR2 is YSLEER in the germline V gene. V was pared by 4 bases and J by 1 base, with 1 base of the junction left unmatched. This CDR3 contains 14 residues. The CDR3 nucleotides read TGCGCCAGCAGCCCGGACAGGGGCACAGATACGCAGTATTTT. Amino acids: CASSPDRGTDTQYF.

The V call is TRBV9, the J call TRBJ2-2; D is possibly TRBD1 (6 bases). Germline-derived CDR1 and CDR2 are SGDLS and YYNGEE. The CDR3 consists of 15 residues. Trimming pared 0 bases from V and 8 bases from J, leaving 14 bases between. The CDR3 DNA reads as TGTGCCAGCAGCGTAGTGGGGACATTGACAGGGGAGCTGTTTTTT. Translated: CASSVVGTLTGELFF.

The J gene is TRBJ1-1, the V gene TRBV4-3; TRBD1 might be the D (6 bases). This CDR3 has 16 residues. V was clipped by 0 bases and J by 3 bases, with 14 bases between them. Per germline, CDR1 LGHNA and CDR2 YSLEER. In DNA, the CDR3 is TGCGCCAGCAGCCAAGATAACATTGAGGGGGACACTGAAGCTTTCTTT. It encodes CASSQDNIEGDTEAFF.

This chain links TRBV7-3 with TRBJ2-5, with 10 bases fitting TRBD1. The germline V gene has CDR1 SGHTA and CDR2 FQGTGA. CDR3 length: 14 residues. V trimming: 4 bases; J trimming: 6 bases; junction bases outside the gene matches: 5. CDR3 residues: CASSSGTGEQTQYF. Written as DNA, the CDR3 is TGTGCCAGCAGCTCCGGGACAGGGGAACAGACCCAGTACTTC.

This chain links TRBV18 with TRBJ2-5; 9 bases line up with TRBD1. There are 13 residues in the CDR3. Germline V gene lookup returns CDR1 KGHSH and CDR2 LQKENI. Unmatched junction bases numbered 4, after V lost 6 bases and J lost 5 bases. This CDR3 is CASSPGTGETQYF. The CDR3, as DNA: TGTGCCAGCTCCCCCGGGACAGGGGAGACCCAGTACTTC.

The CDR3 region has the DNA TGTGCCAGCAGCTTTCGGGTGAGGCGGGGGTCGTCGTCGAACACCGGGGAGCTGTTTTTT. It is translated as CASSFRVRRGSSSNTGELFF. The V call is TRBV5-8, the J call TRBJ2-2; 7 bases match TRBD2. With 2 bases clipped from V and 0 bases from J, the junction kept 16 bases outside the gene matches. Germline values: CDR1 SGHTS, CDR2 YDEGEE. This CDR3 has 20 amino acids. Variable domain in full (rest from reference TRBV5-8 and TRBJ2-2): EAGVTQSPTHLIKTRGQQATLRCSPISGHTSVYWYQQALGLGLQFLLWYDEGEERNRGNFPPRFSGRQFPNYSSELNVNALELEDSALYLCASSFRVRRGSSSNTGELFFGEGSRLTVL.

This clone was detected only once. The J gene is TRBJ2-7, the V gene TRBV28, with a tentative D call TRBD1 (5 bases). V shed 3 bases and J shed 4 bases, with 13 bases lying between them. The CDR3 covers 14 residues. Per germline, CDR1 MDHEN and CDR2 SYDVKM. The CDR3 loop reads CASSLWGRNYEQYF. In DNA, the CDR3 is TGTGCCAGCAGTTTGTGGGGCCGTAATTACGAGCAGTACTTC.

The J gene is TRBJ2-7, the V gene TRBV13, with TRBD1 identical over 12 bases. Germline V gene sequence: CDR1 PRHDT, CDR2 FYEKMQ (reference sequence). The CDR3 is 15 amino acids. J gave up 4 bases and V 0 bases, and 1 base lay outside the gene matches. CDR3 amino acids: CASSLGGQGAYEQYF. The CDR3 DNA sequence: TGTGCCAGCAGCTTAGGGGGACAGGGGGCTTACGAGCAGTACTTC.

The chain joins TRBV9 to TRBJ2-7; perhaps TRBD2 as D (6 bases). The V gene's germline CDR1 is SGDLS and CDR2 YYNGEE. Trimming pared 0 bases from V and 6 bases from J, leaving 16 bases between. This CDR3 region has 15 residues. The CDR3: CASSVGGDGSLEQYF. The CDR3 DNA sequence: TGTGCCAGCAGCGTAGGGGGCGACGGGAGTCTCGAGCAGTACTTC.

This chain uses TRBV5-4 with TRBJ1-2; 12 bases are shared with TRBD1. Germline-derived CDR1 and CDR2 are SGHNT and YYREEE (reference sequence). The CDR3 runs to 15 residues. Losses at the gene ends were 1 base for V and 6 bases for J; bases not matched to a gene: 4. CDR3 amino acids: CASSLRDRGLNGYTF. The CDR3, as DNA: TGTGCCAGCAGCTTGAGGGACAGGGGGCTGAATGGCTACACCTTC.

The sample holds a few counts of this clone. The CDR3 DNA is TGTGCCAGCAGGACGTCAGGGACTCGCAATGAGCAGTTCTTC. It specifies CASRTSGTRNEQFF. The gene calls are TRBV27 and TRBJ2-1; perhaps TRBD2 as D (6 bases). The V end was cut by 6 bases, the J end by 6 bases, with 15 bases between. Germline-derived CDR1 and CDR2 are MNHEY and SMNVEV (reference sequence). The CDR3 runs 14 residues.

V is TRBV21-1 and J is TRBJ1-2; TRBD1 was called by the table and not checked on the DNA. TRBV21-1 is shown as a pseudogene. CDR3 length: 14 residues. The CDR3 DNA is TGTGCCAGCGCCTATACAGGATCAAACTATGGCTACACCTTC. It encodes CASAYTGSNYGYTF.